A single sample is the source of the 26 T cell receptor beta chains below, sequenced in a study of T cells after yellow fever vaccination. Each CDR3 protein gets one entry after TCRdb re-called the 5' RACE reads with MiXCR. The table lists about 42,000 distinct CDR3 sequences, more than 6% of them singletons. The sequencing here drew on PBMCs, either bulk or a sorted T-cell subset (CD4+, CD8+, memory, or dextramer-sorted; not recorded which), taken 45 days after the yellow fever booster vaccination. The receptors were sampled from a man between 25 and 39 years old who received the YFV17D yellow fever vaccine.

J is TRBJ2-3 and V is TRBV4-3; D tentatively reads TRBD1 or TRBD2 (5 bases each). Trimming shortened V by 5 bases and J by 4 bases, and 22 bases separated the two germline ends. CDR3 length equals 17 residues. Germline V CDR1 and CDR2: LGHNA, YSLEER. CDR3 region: CASSSHRAQGDPDTQYF. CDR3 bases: TGCGCCAGCAGCTCCCATAGAGCGCAGGGAGACCCAGATACGCAGTATTTT.

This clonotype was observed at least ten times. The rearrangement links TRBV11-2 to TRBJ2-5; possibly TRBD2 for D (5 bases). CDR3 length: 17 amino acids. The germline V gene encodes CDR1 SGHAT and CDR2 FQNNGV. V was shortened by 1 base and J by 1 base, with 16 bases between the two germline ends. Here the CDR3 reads CASSLGNNPGSQETQYF. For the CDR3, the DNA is TGTGCCAGCAGCTTAGGAAACAACCCGGGATCCCAAGAGACCCAGTACTTC.

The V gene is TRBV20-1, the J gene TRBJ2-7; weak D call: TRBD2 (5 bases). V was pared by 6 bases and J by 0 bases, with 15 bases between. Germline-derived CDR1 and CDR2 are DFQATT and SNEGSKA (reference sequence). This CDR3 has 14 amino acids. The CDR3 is CSATDGDGSYEQYF. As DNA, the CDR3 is TGCAGTGCCACGGACGGGGATGGCTCCTACGAGCAGTACTTC.

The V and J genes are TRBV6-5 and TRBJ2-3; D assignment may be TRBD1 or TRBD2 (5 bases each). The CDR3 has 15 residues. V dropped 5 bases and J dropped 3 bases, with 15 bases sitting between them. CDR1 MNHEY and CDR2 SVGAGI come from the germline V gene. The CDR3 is CASSNRGRGTDTQYF. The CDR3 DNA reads TGTGCCAGCAGTAACCGGGGCCGCGGGACAGATACGCAGTATTTT.

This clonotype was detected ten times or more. This CDR3 reads CASSLARYETQYF. CDR3 in DNA: TGCGCCAGCAGCTTGGCCCGGTATGAGACCCAGTACTTC. This rearrangement joins TRBV5-1 to TRBJ2-5; no firm D call. Germline values: CDR1 SGHRS, CDR2 YFSETQ. The ends were cut back, 0 bases at V and 5 bases at J, with 8 bases in the middle. This CDR3 has 13 amino acids.

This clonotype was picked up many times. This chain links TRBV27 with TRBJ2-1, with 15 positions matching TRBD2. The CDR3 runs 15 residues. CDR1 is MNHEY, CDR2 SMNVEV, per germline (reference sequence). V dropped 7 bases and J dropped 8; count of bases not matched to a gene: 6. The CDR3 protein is CASTPGLAGGYEQFF. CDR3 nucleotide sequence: TGTGCCAGCACCCCCGGACTAGCGGGGGGGTATGAGCAGTTCTTC.

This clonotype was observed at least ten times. This CDR3 is CASSAHLKVGGENEQFF. In DNA form, the CDR3 reads TGTGCCAGCAGCGCCCACTTGAAGGTGGGAGGGGAAAATGAGCAGTTCTTC. This chain joins TRBV9 and TRBJ2-1, with TRBD2 matching over 7 bases. The CDR3 is 17 amino acids. Germline trimming cut 3 bases from V and 7 bases from J; bases unmatched to any gene: 16. CDR1 is SGDLS, CDR2 YYNGEE, per germline.

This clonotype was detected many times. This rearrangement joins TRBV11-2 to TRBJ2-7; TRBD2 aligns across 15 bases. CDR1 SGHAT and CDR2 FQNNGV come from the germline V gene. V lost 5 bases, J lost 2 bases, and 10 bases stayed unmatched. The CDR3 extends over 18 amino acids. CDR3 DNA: TGTGCCAGCAGCCCTAGAGGGACTAGCGGGAGGTCTGCCTACGAGCAGTACTTC. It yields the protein CASSPRGTSGRSAYEQYF.

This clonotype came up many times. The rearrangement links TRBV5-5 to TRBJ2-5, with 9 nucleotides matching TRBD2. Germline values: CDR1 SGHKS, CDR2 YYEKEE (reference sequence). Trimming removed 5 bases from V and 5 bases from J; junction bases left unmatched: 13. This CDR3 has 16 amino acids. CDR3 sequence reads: CASSLLAGLPEETQYF. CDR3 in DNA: TGTGCCAGCAGTTTACTAGCGGGCCTCCCGGAGGAGACCCAGTACTTC.

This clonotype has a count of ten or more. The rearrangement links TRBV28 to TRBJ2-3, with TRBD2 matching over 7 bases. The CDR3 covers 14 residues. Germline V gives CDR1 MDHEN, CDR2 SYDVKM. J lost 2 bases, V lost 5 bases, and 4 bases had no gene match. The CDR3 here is CASSATSSTDTQYF. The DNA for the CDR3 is TGTGCCAGCAGTGCGACTAGCTCCACAGATACGCAGTATTTT.

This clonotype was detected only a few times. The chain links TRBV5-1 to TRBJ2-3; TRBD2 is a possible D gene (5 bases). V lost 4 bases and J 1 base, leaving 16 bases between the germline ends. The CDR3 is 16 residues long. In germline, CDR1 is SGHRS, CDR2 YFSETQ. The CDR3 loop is CASSPTIARRTDTQYF. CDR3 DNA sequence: TGCGCCAGCAGCCCAACCATAGCGCGCCGCACAGATACGCAGTATTTT.

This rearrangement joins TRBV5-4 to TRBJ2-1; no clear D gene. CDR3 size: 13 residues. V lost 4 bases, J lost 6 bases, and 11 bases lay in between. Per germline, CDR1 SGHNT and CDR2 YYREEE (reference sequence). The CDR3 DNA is TGTGCCAGCAGCCCAAGCTTAGTCAATGAGCAGTTCTTC. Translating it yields CASSPSLVNEQFF. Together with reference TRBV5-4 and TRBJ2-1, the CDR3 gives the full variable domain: ETGVTQSPTHLIKTRGQQVTLRCSSQSGHNTVSWYQQALGQGPQFIFQYYREEENGRGNFPPRFSGLQFPNYSSELNVNALELDDSALYLCASSPSLVNEQFFGPGTRLTVL.

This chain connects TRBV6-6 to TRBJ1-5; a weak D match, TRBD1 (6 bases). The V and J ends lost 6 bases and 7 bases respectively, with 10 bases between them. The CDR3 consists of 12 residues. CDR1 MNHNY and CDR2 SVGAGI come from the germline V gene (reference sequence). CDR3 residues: CASSAGVQPQHF. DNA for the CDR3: TGTGCCAGCAGCGCAGGGGTCCAGCCCCAGCATTTT.

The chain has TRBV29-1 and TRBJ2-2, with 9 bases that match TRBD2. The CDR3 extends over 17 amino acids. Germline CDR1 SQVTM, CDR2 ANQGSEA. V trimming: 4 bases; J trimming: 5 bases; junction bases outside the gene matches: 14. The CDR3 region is CSVVLEGLAGSTGELFF. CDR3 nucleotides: TGCAGCGTTGTCCTTGAAGGCCTAGCGGGATCTACCGGGGAGCTGTTTTTT.

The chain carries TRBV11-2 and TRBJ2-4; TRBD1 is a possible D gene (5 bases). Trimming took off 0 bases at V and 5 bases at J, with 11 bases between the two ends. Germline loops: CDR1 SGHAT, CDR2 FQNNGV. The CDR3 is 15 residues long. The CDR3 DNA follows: TGTGCCAGCAGCTTAGAGCACAGGATCCAAAACATTCAGTACTTC. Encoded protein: CASSLEHRIQNIQYF. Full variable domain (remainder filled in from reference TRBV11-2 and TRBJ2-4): EAGVAQSPRYKIIEKRQSVAFWCNPISGHATLYWYQQILGQGPKLLIQFQNNGVVDDSQLPKDRFSAERLKGVDSTLKIQPAKLEDSAVYLCASSLEHRIQNIQYFGAGTRLSVL.

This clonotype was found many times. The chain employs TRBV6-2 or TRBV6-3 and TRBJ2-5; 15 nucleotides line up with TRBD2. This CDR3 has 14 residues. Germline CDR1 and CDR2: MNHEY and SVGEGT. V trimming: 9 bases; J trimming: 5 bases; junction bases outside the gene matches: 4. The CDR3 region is CASEGTSGRETQYF. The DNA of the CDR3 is TGTGCCAGTGAAGGGACTAGCGGGAGGGAGACCCAGTACTTC.

Written as DNA, the CDR3 is TGTGCGTCTGCGGGGGCGGGAGAGACCCAGTACTTC. Residues: CASAGAGETQYF. The chain carries TRBV7-2 and TRBJ2-5, with D perhaps TRBD2 (7 bases). Germline assignment: CDR1 SGHTA and CDR2 FQGNSA. CDR3 length: 12 residues. Using reference TRBV7-2 and TRBJ2-5 for the parts outside the CDR3, the full variable domain is GAGVSQSPSNKVTEKGKDVELRCDPISGHTALYWYRQSLGQGLEFLIYFQGNSAPDKSGLPSDRFSAERTGGSVSTLTIQRTQQEDSAVYLCASAGAGETQYFGPGTRLLVL.

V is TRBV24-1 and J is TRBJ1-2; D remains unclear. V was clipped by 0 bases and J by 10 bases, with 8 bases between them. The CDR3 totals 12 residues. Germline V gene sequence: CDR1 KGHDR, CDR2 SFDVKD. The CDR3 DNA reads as TGTGCCACCAGTGATTTGGGCACCCACTACACCTTC. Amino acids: CATSDLGTHYTF.

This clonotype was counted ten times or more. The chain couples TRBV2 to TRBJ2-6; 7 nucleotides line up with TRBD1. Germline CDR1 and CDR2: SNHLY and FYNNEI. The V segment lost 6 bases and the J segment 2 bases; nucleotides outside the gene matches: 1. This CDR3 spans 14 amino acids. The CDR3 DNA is TGTGCCAGCAGCAGGGGGACTGGGGCCAACGTCCTGACTTTC. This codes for CASSRGTGANVLTF.

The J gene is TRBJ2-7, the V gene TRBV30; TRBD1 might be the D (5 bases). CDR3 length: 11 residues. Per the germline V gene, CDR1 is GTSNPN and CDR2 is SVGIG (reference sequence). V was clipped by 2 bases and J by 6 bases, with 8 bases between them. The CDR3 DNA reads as TGTGCCTGGAGTCTGGGGCTCGAGCAGTACTTC. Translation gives CAWSLGLEQYF.

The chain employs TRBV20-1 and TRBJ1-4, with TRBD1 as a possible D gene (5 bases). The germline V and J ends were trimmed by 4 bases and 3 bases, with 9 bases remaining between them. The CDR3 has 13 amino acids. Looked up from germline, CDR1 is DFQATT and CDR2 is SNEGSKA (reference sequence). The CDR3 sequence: CSATTAPNEKLFF. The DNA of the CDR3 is TGCAGTGCTACGACAGCCCCTAATGAAAAACTGTTTTTT.

In DNA form, the CDR3 reads TGTGCCAGTAGTATACTAGCGGGAGCCTACGAGCAGTACTTC. Translated, it gives CASSILAGAYEQYF. The genes are TRBV19 and TRBJ2-7, with 10 bases matching TRBD2. CDR1 and CDR2 (germline): LNHDA, SQIVND (reference sequence). V shed 2 bases, J shed 2 bases, and the junction held 0 bases outside the gene matches. The CDR3 contains 14 residues.

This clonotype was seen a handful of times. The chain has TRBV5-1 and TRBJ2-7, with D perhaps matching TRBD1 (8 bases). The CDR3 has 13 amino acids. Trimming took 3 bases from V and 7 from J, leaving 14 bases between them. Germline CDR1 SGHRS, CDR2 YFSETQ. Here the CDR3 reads CASSSHRGGEQYF. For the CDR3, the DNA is TGCGCCAGCAGCTCCCACAGGGGGGGGGAGCAGTACTTC.

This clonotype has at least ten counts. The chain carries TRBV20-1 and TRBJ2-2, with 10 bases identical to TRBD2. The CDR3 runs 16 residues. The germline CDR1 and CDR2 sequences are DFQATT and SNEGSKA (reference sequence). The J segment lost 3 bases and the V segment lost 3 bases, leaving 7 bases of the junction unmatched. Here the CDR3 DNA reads TGCAGTGCTAGTAACTGGACTAGCGGACACACCGGGGAGCTGTTTTTT. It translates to CSASNWTSGHTGELFF.

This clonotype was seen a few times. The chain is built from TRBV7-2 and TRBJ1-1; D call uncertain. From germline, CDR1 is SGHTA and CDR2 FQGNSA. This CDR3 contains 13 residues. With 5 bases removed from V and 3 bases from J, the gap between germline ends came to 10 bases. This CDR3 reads CASSTDKYTEAFF. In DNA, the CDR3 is TGTGCCAGCAGCACTGACAAATACACTGAAGCTTTCTTT.

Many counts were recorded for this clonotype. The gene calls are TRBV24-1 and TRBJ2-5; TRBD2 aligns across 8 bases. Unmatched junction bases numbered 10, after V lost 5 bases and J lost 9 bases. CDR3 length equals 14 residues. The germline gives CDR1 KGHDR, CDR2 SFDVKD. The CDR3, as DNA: TGTGCCACCAGTGCGAGTGCGGGAGGCGGGGCCCAGTACTTC. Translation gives CATSASAGGGAQYF.